This T cell receptor beta chain was profiled in a study of PD-L1 blockade in urothelial cancer. Sequencing was performed with immunoSEQ multiplex PCR; in TCRdb, only in-frame clones are kept and a portion is missing. This sample has 30,000 to 45,000 clones; roughly 90% occur once, and the top ten carry approximately 8%. Deletions cut 8 bases from V and 0 bases from J, with 16 bases between. From germline, CDR1 is MRHNA and CDR2 SNTAGT. The CDR3 is 15 residues long. Sequenced material: PBMCs, taken around atezolizumab (anti-PD-L1) treatment. V is TRBV6-4 and J is TRBJ1-2; D unclear. The sequence was obtained from a man in his sixties or seventies with urothelial cancer. CDR3 bases: TGTGCCAGCCGGCAGGAAGGAGGCGCTAACTATGGCTACACCTTC. As protein: CASRQEGGANYGYTF.